The present entry profiles one T cell receptor (beta chain) with its context. Its antigen is unknown. The entry originates in a study of OX40 agonist ivuxolimab in advanced cancers. On the study more broadly: A male proportion of about 84% was recorded, with mean age approximately 56 years and range roughly 23 to 79. There were three patients with partial responses, one having hepatocellular carcinoma and two cutaneous melanoma.

Method: immunoSEQ multiplex PCR; TCRdb's copy keeps in-frame clones and lacks some. The sample carries about 64,000 clones, around 89% recorded once. The study, taken as a whole, reports: Among the lowest peripheral clonal expansion occurred in 0.1-3.0 mg/kg partial responders.

Germline CDR1 is SGHRS and CDR2 is YFSETQ. The V and J ends lost 0 bases and 4 bases, in that order; junction bases with no gene match: 4. This CDR3 region has 15 residues. The sequence was obtained from an adult with an advanced solid tumor such as melanoma, head and neck, liver or kidney cancer. The chain couples TRBV5-1 to TRBJ1-3; 7 bases line up with TRBD1. The sequences come from CD4+ or CD8+ T cells sorted from blood, collected in a trial of the OX40 agonist ivuxolimab. The CDR3, as DNA: TGCGCCAGCAGCTTGGAAGGGGGCTCCGGAAACACCATATATTTT. Protein: CASSLEGGSGNTIYF.